This is a list of T cell receptor beta chains from one sample in a study of identifying expanded T cells in peripheral blood. The method was immunoSEQ multiplex PCR; TCRdb's version includes in-frame clones alone and lacks a portion of them. Of 60,000 or so clones listed, under 85% were seen once; the top ten hold about a fifth. The material sequenced was blood. The receptor source for this set is a person between 18 and 75 years old in good health. Each CDR3 is given with its conserved first and last residue. A D gene is named only where the DNA matches it firmly. Rows give clone size only sometimes, using once, few, many, or a class for an expanded clone.

>TRBV28|TRBD2|TRBJ2-1|NA
CASARTGTSGYNEQFF
TGTGCCAGCGCCCGAACAGGGACTAGCGGGTACAATGAGCAGTTCTTC
>TRBV6-5|NA|TRBJ2-1|NA
CASAVGASEQFF
TGTGCCAGCGCCGTGGGGGCGAGTGAGCAGTTCTTC
>TRBV6-1|NA|TRBJ2-3|NA
CASSVDGGNTDTQYF
TGTGCCAGCAGTGTAGACGGGGGAAACACAGATACGCAGTATTTT
>TRBV28|NA|TRBJ2-1|NA
CASSLWSAGSYNEQFF
TGTGCCAGCAGTTTGTGGTCGGCCGGCTCCTACAATGAGCAGTTCTTC
>TRBV5-1|TRBD1|TRBJ1-6|NA
CASSLGQGNSPLHF
TGCGCCAGCAGCTTGGGACAGGGGAATTCACCCCTCCACTTT
>TRBV30|NA|TRBJ2-1|NA
CACFTRGPSSYNEQFF
TGTGCCTGCTTTACGAGGGGCCCTAGCTCCTACAATGAGCAGTTCTTC
>TRBV19|TRBD1|TRBJ2-3|NA
CASKPESGTGIKDTQYF
TGTGCCAGTAAACCAGAGTCCGGGACAGGGATTAAAGATACGCAGTATTTT
>TRBV29-1|TRBD1|TRBJ1-1|once
CSVPGTGPQQAFF
TGCAGCGTGCCCGGGACAGGTCCCCAACAAGCTTTCTTT
>TRBV15|TRBD2|TRBJ2-7|NA
CATSRESGRYTEQYF
TGTGCCACCAGCAGAGAGAGCGGGAGATATACAGAGCAGTACTTC
>TRBV5-1|NA|TRBJ1-4|once
CASIPPSGYLANEKLFF
TGCGCCAGCATCCCCCCCTCAGGGTACTTAGCTAATGAAAAACTGTTTTTT
>TRBV5-6|NA|TRBJ1-6|NA
CASSGRGSSPLHF
TGTGCCAGCAGCGGCAGGGGCTCCTCACCCCTCCACTTT
>TRBV7-9|NA|TRBJ2-7|few
CASSRSYEQYF
TGTGCCAGCAGCCGCTCCTACGAGCAGTACTTC
>TRBV7-2|NA|TRBJ2-4|NA
CATTRSAGKNIQYF
TGTGCTACGACTCGCTCGGCGGGCAAAAACATTCAGTACTTC
>TRBV5-1|TRBD1|TRBJ2-7|NA
CASSSRQGAYEQYF
TGCGCCAGCAGCTCCAGACAGGGGGCCTACGAGCAGTACTTC
>TRBV28|NA|TRBJ1-3|NA
CASSLPGSGNTIYF
TGTGCCAGCAGTTTACCAGGCTCTGGAAACACCATATATTTT
>TRBV15|NA|TRBJ2-1|NA
CATSRKDGYNEQFF
TGTGCCACCAGCCGAAAGGACGGCTACAATGAGCAGTTCTTC
>TRBV25-1|NA|TRBJ1-2|NA
CASSEAARSGYTF
TGTGCCAGCAGTGAGGCCGCCCGGAGTGGCTACACCTTC
>TRBV11-3|NA|TRBJ1-1|NA
CASSSGRDTEAFF
TGTGCCAGCAGCTCGGGGCGGGACACTGAAGCTTTCTTT
>TRBV27|NA|TRBJ1-5|NA
CASSFAEGRHQPQHF
TGTGCCAGCAGTTTCGCGGAGGGTCGGCATCAGCCCCAGCATTTT
>TRBV4-2|NA|TRBJ1-6|NA
CASSQDHNSPLHF
TGTGCCAGCAGCCAAGATCATAATTCACCCCTCCACTTT
>TRBV19|NA|TRBJ2-6|few
CASTAGPWANVLTF
TGTGCCAGTACCGCAGGGCCCTGGGCCAACGTCCTGACTTTC
>TRBV4-3|NA|TRBJ1-2|many
CASSQDTGAGTGYTF
TGCGCCAGCAGCCAAGATACGGGGGCCGGTACGGGCTACACCTTC
>TRBV7-9|NA|TRBJ1-1|NA
CASSLDRHDKAFF
TGTGCCAGCAGCTTAGACAGACATGATAAAGCTTTCTTT
>TRBV2|TRBD2|TRBJ2-1|NA
CASSEGSSGSSLGDEQFF
TGTGCCAGCAGTGAAGGATCTAGCGGGAGCTCGCTGGGGGATGAGCAGTTCTTC
>TRBV7-7|TRBD2|TRBJ2-2|many
CASSPGLAGGFTGELFF
TGTGCCAGCAGCCCGGGACTAGCGGGGGGGTTCACCGGGGAGCTGTTTTTT
>TRBV5-1|NA|TRBJ2-7|NA
CASSLEDVQYF
TGCGCCAGCAGCTTGGAAGACGTACAGTACTTC
>TRBV4-3|NA|TRBJ2-2|NA
CASSQEAGLTGELFF
TGCGCCAGCAGCCAAGAAGCCGGGTTAACCGGGGAGCTGTTTTTT
>TRBV27|TRBD1|TRBJ2-1|many
CASRTLAGGEQFF
TGTGCCAGCAGGACACTCGCAGGGGGTGAGCAGTTCTTC
>TRBV28|NA|TRBJ2-7|NA
CASSPRRVSYEQYF
TGTGCCAGCAGCCCCCGGCGGGTTTCCTACGAGCAGTACTTC
>TRBV5-1|NA|TRBJ2-7|NA
CASSPSGASSYEQYF
TGCGCCAGCAGCCCCTCGGGGGCGTCCTCCTACGAGCAGTACTTC
>TRBV30|NA|TRBJ2-3|NA
CACTLGPRGTQYF
TGTGCCTGTACACTGGGGCCCAGGGGTACGCAGTATTTT
>TRBV18|TRBD1|TRBJ2-3|NA
CASSSYRGPDTQYF
TGTGCCAGCTCATCCTACAGGGGGCCAGATACGCAGTATTTT
>TRBV2|NA|TRBJ2-2|NA
CASSDWGTEGTRGTGELFF
TGTGCCAGCAGTGATTGGGGGACAGAGGGGACTAGAGGCACCGGGGAGCTGTTTTTT
>TRBV7-6|NA|TRBJ2-5|NA
CASSLRSETQYF
TGTGCCAGCAGCCTAAGGTCGGAGACCCAGTACTTC
>TRBV5-1|TRBD2|TRBJ2-7|NA
CASSSGQPGLASYEQYF
TGCGCCAGCAGTTCGGGACAGCCGGGACTAGCCTCCTACGAGCAGTACTTC
>TRBV27|NA|TRBJ1-1|NA
CASSFDGPTEAFF
TGTGCCAGCAGTTTTGACGGGCCCACTGAAGCTTTCTTT
>TRBV29-1|NA|TRBJ1-5|NA
CSVGGEGYGPQHF
TGCAGCGTGGGGGGTGAGGGGTACGGGCCCCAGCATTTT
>TRBV5-1|TRBD1|TRBJ1-1|NA
CASSTGQGVGGNTEAFF
TGCGCCAGCAGCACGGGACAGGGTGTCGGGGGAAACACTGAAGCTTTCTTT
>TRBV21-1|NA|TRBJ2-3|once
CASSWKKDSGSADTQYF
TGTGCCAGCAGCTGGAAGAAGGATAGCGGGAGTGCAGATACGCAGTATTTT
>TRBV6-5|NA|TRBJ1-4|NA
CASSPGLSNEKLFF
TGTGCCAGCAGCCCGGGACTGTCAAATGAAAAACTGTTTTTT
>TRBV6-5|NA|TRBJ1-5|NA
CASTQGFGQPQHF
TGTGCCAGCACCCAAGGTTTCGGTCAGCCCCAGCATTTT
>TRBV7-2|NA|TRBJ1-2|NA
CASTKEPGQANYGYTF
TGTGCCAGCACCAAAGAACCAGGACAAGCTAACTATGGCTACACCTTC
>TRBV30|TRBD1|TRBJ1-6|NA
CAWKQQGAVGSPLHF
TGTGCCTGGAAACAACAGGGGGCTGTAGGTTCACCCCTCCACTTT
>TRBV5-1|NA|TRBJ1-2|NA
CASSFSTGGYGYTF
TGCGCCAGCAGCTTTTCCACTGGTGGCTATGGCTACACCTTC
>TRBV4-1|NA|TRBJ1-1|few
CASSQDPSGRWGTEAFF
TGCGCCAGCAGCCAAGATCCATCCGGCAGGTGGGGCACTGAAGCTTTCTTT
>TRBV5-1|NA|TRBJ1-1|NA
CASSGGGLWTEAFF
TGCGCCAGCAGCGGAGGGGGTCTTTGGACTGAAGCTTTCTTT
>TRBV7-8|NA|TRBJ2-7|few
CASSLTGNRPTYEQYF
TGTGCCAGCAGCTTAACAGGGAATCGTCCCACCTACGAGCAGTACTTC
>TRBV18|NA|TRBJ1-1|NA
CASLKDIMNTEAFF
TGTGCCAGCTTAAAGGACATAATGAACACTGAAGCTTTCTTT
>TRBV11-3|TRBD2|TRBJ2-7|once
CASSFNGLAVAAYEQYF
TGTGCCAGCAGCTTTAATGGACTAGCGGTTGCTGCCTACGAGCAGTACTTC
>TRBV5-4|TRBD1|TRBJ1-4|NA
CASSSGTAYEKLFF
TGTGCCAGCAGCTCCGGGACAGCGTATGAAAAACTGTTTTTT
>TRBV5-4|TRBD2|TRBJ2-7|once
CASSFASGRAGEQYF
TGTGCCAGCAGCTTCGCTAGCGGGAGGGCAGGCGAGCAGTACTTC
>TRBV9|TRBD2|TRBJ2-2|NA
CASSVDGEGNTGELFF
TGTGCCAGCAGCGTAGACGGGGAGGGTAACACCGGGGAGCTGTTTTTT
>TRBV10-1|NA|TRBJ2-5|NA
CASSDSNQGKETQYF
TGCGCCAGCAGTGACTCGAACCAGGGGAAAGAGACCCAGTACTTC
>TRBV7-8|NA|TRBJ1-5|few
CASSLDRNSNQPQHF
TGTGCCAGCAGCTTAGACAGGAATAGCAATCAGCCCCAGCATTTT
>TRBV9|NA|TRBJ2-1|few
CASSVEDSSYNEQFF
TGTGCCAGCAGCGTAGAGGATTCCTCCTACAATGAGCAGTTCTTC
>TRBV28|NA|TRBJ1-2|NA
CASSFNYGYTF
TGTGCCAGCAGTTTTAACTATGGCTACACCTTC
>TRBV5-1|TRBD1|TRBJ2-7|once
CASSLGAGGQAILEQYF
TGCGCCAGCAGCTTGGGCGCTGGGGGACAGGCTATACTCGAGCAGTACTTC